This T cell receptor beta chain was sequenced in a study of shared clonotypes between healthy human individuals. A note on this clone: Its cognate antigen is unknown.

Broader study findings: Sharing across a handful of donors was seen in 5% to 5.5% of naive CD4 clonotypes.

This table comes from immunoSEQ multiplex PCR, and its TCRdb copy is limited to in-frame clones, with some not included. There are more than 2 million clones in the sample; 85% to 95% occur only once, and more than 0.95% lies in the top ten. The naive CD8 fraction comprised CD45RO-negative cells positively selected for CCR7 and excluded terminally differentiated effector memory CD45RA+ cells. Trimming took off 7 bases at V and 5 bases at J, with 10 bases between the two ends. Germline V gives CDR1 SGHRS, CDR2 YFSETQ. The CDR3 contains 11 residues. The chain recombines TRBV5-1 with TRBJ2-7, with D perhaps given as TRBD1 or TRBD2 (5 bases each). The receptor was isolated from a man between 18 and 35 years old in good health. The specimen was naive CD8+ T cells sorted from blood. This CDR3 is CASSTGHEQYF. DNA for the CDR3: TGCGCCAGCTCGACGGGACACGAGCAGTACTTC.